This record covers a single T cell receptor beta chain. The data stem from a study of blood T cell repertoires in COVID-19. Overall study: Sample material is recorded as cDNA or gDNA derived from T cells, B-cell-depleted T cells, or PBMCs.

Method: immunoSEQ multiplex PCR; TCRdb's copy keeps in-frame clones and lacks some. Among hundreds of thousands of clones listed, approximately 90% were seen once. Germline V CDR1 and CDR2: MGHDK, SYGVNS. The CDR3 runs to 13 residues. V shed 5 bases and J shed 9 bases, with 11 bases lying between them. The chain couples TRBV25-1 to TRBJ1-6; weak D call: TRBD1 (5 bases). The specimen sequenced was peripheral blood. The receptor was derived from a woman aged 30 to 39 with acute or convalescent COVID-19. This CDR3 reads CASSLWGRSPLHF. CDR3 DNA: TGTGCCAGCAGTTTATGGGGCCGTTCACCCCTCCACTTT.